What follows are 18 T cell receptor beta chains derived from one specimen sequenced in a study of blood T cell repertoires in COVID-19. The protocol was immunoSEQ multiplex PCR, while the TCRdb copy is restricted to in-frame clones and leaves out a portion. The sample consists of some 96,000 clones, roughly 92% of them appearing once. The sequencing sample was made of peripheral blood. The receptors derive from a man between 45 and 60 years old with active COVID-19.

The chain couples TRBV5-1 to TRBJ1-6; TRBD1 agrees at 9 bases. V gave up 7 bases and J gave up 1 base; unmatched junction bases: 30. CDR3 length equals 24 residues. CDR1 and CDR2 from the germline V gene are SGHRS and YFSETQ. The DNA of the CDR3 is TGCGCCAGCCGGGTGGACAGGGACAGGGCCTCGTACTCTCCTAGAGTGTCCTATAATTCACCCCTCCACTTT. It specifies CASRVDRDRASYSPRVSYNSPLHF.

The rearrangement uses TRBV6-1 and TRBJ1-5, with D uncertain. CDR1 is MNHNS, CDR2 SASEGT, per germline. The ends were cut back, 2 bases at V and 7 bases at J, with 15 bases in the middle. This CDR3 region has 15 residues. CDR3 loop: CASSETPKTGQPQHF. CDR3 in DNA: TGTGCCAGCAGTGAAACCCCTAAAACCGGGCAGCCCCAGCATTTT.

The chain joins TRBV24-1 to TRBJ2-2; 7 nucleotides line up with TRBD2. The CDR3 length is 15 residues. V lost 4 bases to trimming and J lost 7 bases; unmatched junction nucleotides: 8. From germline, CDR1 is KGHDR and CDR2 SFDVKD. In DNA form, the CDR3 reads TGTGCCACCAGTGACCCGGGAGGCCCACACGGGGAGCTGTTTTTT. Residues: CATSDPGGPHGELFF.

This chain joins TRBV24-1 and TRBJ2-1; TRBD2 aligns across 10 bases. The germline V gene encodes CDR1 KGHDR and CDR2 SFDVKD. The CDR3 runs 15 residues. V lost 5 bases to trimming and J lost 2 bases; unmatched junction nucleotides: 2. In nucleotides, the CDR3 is TGTGCCACCAGTGTTAGCGGGAGGCCCTACAATGAGCAGTTCTTC. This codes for CATSVSGRPYNEQFF.

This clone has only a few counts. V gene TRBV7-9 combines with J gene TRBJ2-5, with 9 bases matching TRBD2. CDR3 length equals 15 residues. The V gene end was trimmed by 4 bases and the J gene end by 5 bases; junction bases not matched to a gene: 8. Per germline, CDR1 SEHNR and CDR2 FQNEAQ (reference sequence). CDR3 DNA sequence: TGTGCCAGCAGCTCGGGAGCGGGAGGTCCTGAGACCCAGTACTTC. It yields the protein CASSSGAGGPETQYF.

The CDR3 loop reads CASSRGATNEKLFF. The CDR3 nucleotides are TGTGCCAGCAGCCGGGGTGCAACTAATGAAAAACTGTTTTTT. This sequence joins TRBV7-6 and TRBJ1-4; no clear D gene. Germline-derived CDR1 and CDR2 are SGHVS and FNYEAQ. CDR3 length equals 14 residues. With 5 bases removed from V and 0 bases from J, the gap between germline ends came to 7 bases. The full variable domain, rest sourced from reference TRBV7-6 and TRBJ1-4, is GAGVSQSPRYKVTKRGQDVALRCDPISGHVSLYWYRQALGQGPEFLTYFNYEAQQDKSGLPNDRFSAERPEGSISTLTIQRTEQRDSAMYRCASSRGATNEKLFFGSGTQLSVL.

The DNA for the CDR3 is TGTGCCAGCAGCTTGAGATTGTCGGCAGGGGGAAGTAGTCAGCCCCAGCATTTT. Amino acid sequence: CASSLRLSAGGSSQPQHF. V usage is TRBV5-8 and J usage is TRBJ1-5; 7 nucleotides agree with TRBD1. Trimming took 1 base from V and 6 from J; bases not matched to a gene: 16. Germline V gene data show CDR1 as SGHTS and CDR2 as YDEGEE. This CDR3 contains 18 residues.

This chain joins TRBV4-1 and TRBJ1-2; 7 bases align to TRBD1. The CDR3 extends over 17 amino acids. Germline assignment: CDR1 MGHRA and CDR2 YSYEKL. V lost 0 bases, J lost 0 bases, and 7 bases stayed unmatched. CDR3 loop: CASSQEGWQGANYGYTF. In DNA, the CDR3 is TGCGCCAGCAGCCAAGAAGGTTGGCAGGGGGCTAACTATGGCTACACCTTC.

The CDR3 loop reads CSVGPSAGINTEAFF. The DNA of the CDR3 is TGCAGCGTTGGGCCGAGCGCCGGAATAAACACTGAAGCTTTCTTT. The chain employs TRBV29-1 and TRBJ1-1; D not resolved. The CDR3 spans 15 residues. The V gene's germline CDR1 is SQVTM and CDR2 ANQGSEA. V was clipped by 4 bases and J by 2 bases, with 17 bases between them. Variable domain in full (rest from reference TRBV29-1 and TRBJ1-1): SAVISQKPSRDICQRGTSLTIQCQVDSQVTMMFWYRQQPGQSLTLIATANQGSEATYESGFVIDKFPISRPNLTFSTLTVSNMSPEDSSIYLCSVGPSAGINTEAFFGQGTRLTVV.

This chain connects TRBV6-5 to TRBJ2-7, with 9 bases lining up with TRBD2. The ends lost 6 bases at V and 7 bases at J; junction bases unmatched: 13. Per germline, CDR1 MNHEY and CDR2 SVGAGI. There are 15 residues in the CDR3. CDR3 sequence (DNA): TGTGCCAGCAGCCCAGCGGGAGGCCATTTGGGTGAGCAGTACGTC. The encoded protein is CASSPAGGHLGEQYV.

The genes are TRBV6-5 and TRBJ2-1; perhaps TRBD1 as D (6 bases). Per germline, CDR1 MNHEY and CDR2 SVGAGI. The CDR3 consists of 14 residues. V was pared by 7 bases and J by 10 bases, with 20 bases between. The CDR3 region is CASTKRQALGEQFF. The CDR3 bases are TGTGCCAGCACGAAGAGACAGGCCTTAGGGGAGCAGTTCTTC.

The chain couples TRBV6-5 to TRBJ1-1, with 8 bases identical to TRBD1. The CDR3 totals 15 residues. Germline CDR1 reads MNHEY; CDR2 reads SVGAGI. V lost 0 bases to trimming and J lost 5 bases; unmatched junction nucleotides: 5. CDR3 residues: CASSYSDRVGTEAFF. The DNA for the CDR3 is TGTGCCAGCAGTTACTCGGACAGGGTTGGAACTGAAGCTTTCTTT.

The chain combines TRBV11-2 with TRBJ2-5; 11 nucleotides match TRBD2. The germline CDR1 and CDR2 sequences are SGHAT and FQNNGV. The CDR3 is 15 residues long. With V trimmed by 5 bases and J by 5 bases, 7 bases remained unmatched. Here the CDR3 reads CASSLHSGGAETQYF. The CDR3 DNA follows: TGTGCCAGCAGCCTGCATAGCGGGGGGGCTGAGACCCAGTACTTC.

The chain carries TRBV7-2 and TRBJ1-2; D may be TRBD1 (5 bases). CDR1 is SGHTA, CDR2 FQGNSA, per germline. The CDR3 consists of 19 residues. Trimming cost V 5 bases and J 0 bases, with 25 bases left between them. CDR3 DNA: TGTGCCAGCAGCCCCAGGCACGGGACTGCGTCTCCCTCTAACTATGGCTACACCTTC. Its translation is CASSPRHGTASPSNYGYTF.

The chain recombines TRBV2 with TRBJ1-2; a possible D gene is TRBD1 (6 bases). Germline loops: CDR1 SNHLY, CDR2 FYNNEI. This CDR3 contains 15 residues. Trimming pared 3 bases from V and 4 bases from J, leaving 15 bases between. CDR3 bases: TGTGCCAGCAGTGATGGTGTCAGGGGCGGCTATGGCTACACCTTC. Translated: CASSDGVRGGYGYTF. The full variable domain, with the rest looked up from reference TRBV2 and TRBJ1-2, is EPEVTQTPSHQVTQMGQEVILRCVPISNHLYFYWYRQILGQKVEFLVSFYNNEISEKSEIFDDQFSVERPDGSNFTLKIRSTKLEDSAMYFCASSDGVRGGYGYTFGSGTRLTVV.

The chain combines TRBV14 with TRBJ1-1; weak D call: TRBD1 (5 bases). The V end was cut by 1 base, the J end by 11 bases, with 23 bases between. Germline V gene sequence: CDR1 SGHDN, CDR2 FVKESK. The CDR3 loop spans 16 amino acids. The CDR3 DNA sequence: TGTGCCAGCAGCCAAGGTATAGGGGCGCGGGGTCGTTGGGCTTTCTTT. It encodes CASSQGIGARGRWAFF.

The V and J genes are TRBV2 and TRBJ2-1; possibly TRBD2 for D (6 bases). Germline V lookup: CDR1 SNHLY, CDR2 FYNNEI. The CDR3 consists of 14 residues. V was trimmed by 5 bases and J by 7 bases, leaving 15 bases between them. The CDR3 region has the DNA TGTGCCAGCAGTAGGCGGACTATCGGGAATGAGCAGTTCTTC. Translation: CASSRRTIGNEQFF.

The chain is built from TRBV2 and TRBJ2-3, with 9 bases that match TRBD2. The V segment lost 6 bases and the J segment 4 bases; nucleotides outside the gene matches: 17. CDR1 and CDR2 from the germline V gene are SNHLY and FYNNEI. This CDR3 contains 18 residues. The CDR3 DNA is TGTGCCAGCAGCTCAGGGGGACTAGCCCTGCTTAATGCAGATACGCAGTATTTT. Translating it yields CASSSGGLALLNADTQYF. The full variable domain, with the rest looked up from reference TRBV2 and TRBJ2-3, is EPEVTQTPSHQVTQMGQEVILRCVPISNHLYFYWYRQILGQKVEFLVSFYNNEISEKSEIFDDQFSVERPDGSNFTLKIRSTKLEDSAMYFCASSSGGLALLNADTQYFGPGTRLTVL.